The rows below give T cell receptor beta chains drawn from one sample of a study of T-cell memory formation after mild COVID-19. MiXCR was run by TCRdb on the 5' RACE reads, yielding one entry per CDR3 protein. The sample holds roughly 350,000 distinct CDR3 sequences, 21% seen once. The sample was PBMCs or a T cell subset sorted from them (not recorded which). These receptors were obtained from an adult woman who had mild COVID-19 (a few samples of this study predate the infection). Cell type and time point are not known. Each CDR3 is given with its conserved first and last residue. A D gene is named only where the DNA matches it firmly. Clone size is given for some rows only: seen once, a few or many times, or a class if the clone is expanded.

d_gene	v_gene	abundance	j_gene	CDR3aa	CDR3nt
NA	TRBV7-2	NA	TRBJ1-2	CASSPRWGGGYTF	TGTGCCAGCAGCCCGAGGTGGGGCGGTGGCTACACCTTC
NA	TRBV12-3/TRBV12-4	NA	TRBJ2-7	CASLQDAGVGEQYF	TGTGCCAGCCTCCAGGACGCCGGTGTAGGCGAGCAGTACTTC
TRBD1	TRBV24-1	few	TRBJ2-3	CATSEGGQGVQASTDTQYF	TGTGCCACCAGTGAAGGGGGACAGGGGGTACAGGCTAGCACAGATACGCAGTATTTT
NA	TRBV12-3/TRBV12-4	few	TRBJ2-7	CASSSGTGDEQYF	TGTGCCAGCAGCTCCGGGACGGGGGACGAGCAGTACTTC
NA	TRBV6-5	NA	TRBJ2-7	CASSYSTLSLSYEQYF	TGTGCCAGCAGTTACTCGACTTTGTCCCTTTCCTACGAGCAGTACTTC
NA	TRBV4-1	NA	TRBJ2-5	CASSQVLRGAGETQYF	TGCGCCAGCAGCCAAGTTTTACGGGGGGCCGGGGAGACCCAGTACTTC
NA	TRBV29-1	few	TRBJ1-2	CSATTGPVGGYTF	TGCAGCGCAACAACAGGTCCGGTGGGTGGCTACACCTTC
NA	TRBV24-1	few	TRBJ1-1	CATSDLGRAFF	TGTGCCACCAGTGATCTCGGGCGGGCTTTCTTT
TRBD2	TRBV24-1	few	TRBJ2-3	CATSDILNAGGDTQYF	TGTGCCACCAGTGATATCCTGAACGCGGGAGGGGATACGCAGTATTTT
NA	TRBV5-5	few	TRBJ2-3	CASSLAGGRPPTDTQYF	TGTGCCAGCAGCTTGGCCGGGGGCAGACCACCCACAGATACGCAGTATTTT
NA	TRBV19	few	TRBJ1-1	CASSTRTAEAFF	TGTGCCAGTAGCACACGGACAGCAGAAGCTTTCTTT
TRBD2	TRBV5-1	NA	TRBJ2-5	CASSVAGGPQTQYF	TGCGCCAGCAGCGTAGCGGGGGGGCCACAGACCCAGTACTTC
NA	TRBV3-1	few	TRBJ2-6	CASSQGPGQSFGSGANVLTF	TGTGCCAGCAGCCAAGGCCCCGGACAGAGCTTTGGCTCTGGGGCCAACGTCCTGACTTTC
NA	TRBV5-1	NA	TRBJ2-3	CASKLTGTDTQYF	TGCGCCAGTAAACTTACAGGGACAGATACGCAGTATTTT
NA	TRBV6-6	few	TRBJ2-5	CASSYSQTQYF	TGTGCCAGCAGTTACAGCCAGACCCAGTACTTC
NA	TRBV19	few	TRBJ1-1	CASIHDPGATEAFF	TGTGCCAGTATCCATGACCCCGGAGCCACTGAAGCTTTCTTT
NA	TRBV11-2	many	TRBJ1-5	CASSVGTFAGQPQHF	TGTGCCAGCAGCGTAGGGACGTTCGCCGGTCAGCCCCAGCATTTT
TRBD1	TRBV12-3/TRBV12-4	NA	TRBJ1-6	CASRGGTGGLSPLHF	TGTGCCAGCAGAGGGGGCACAGGGGGGTTGTCACCCCTCCACTTT
NA	TRBV19	NA	TRBJ2-2	CASSRGVGTGELFF	TGTGCCAGTAGCAGGGGAGTGGGCACCGGGGAGCTGTTTTTT
TRBD1	TRBV7-9	NA	TRBJ2-7	CASRDIQGAEQYF	TGTGCCAGCAGAGATATACAGGGGGCCGAGCAGTACTTC
NA	TRBV5-1	few	TRBJ2-2	CASSYRDSAGELFF	TGCGCCAGCAGCTACCGGGACTCGGCCGGGGAGCTGTTTTTT
TRBD1	TRBV5-1	NA	TRBJ1-6	CASSWGTASPLHF	TGCGCCAGCAGCTGGGGGACAGCTTCACCCCTCCACTTT